The 19 T cell receptor beta chains in this list originate from one sample, sequenced in a study of T-cell memory formation after mild COVID-19. TCRdb ran MiXCR on the 5' RACE reads and lists one entry per CDR3 protein. The sample has around 340,000 distinct CDR3 sequences; approximately 14% are singletons. Sequences were obtained from PBMCs or a T cell subset sorted from them (not recorded which). The receptor source for this set is a man between 18 and 35 years old who had mild COVID-19 (a few samples of this study predate the infection). Cell type and time point are not known.

The V call is TRBV4-3, the J call TRBJ2-1; a weak D match, TRBD1 (5 bases). Per the germline V gene, CDR1 is LGHNA and CDR2 is YSLEER. CDR3 length: 13 amino acids. The V gene lost 0 bases and the J gene lost 14 bases, with 14 bases spanning the gap. The CDR3 nucleotides are TGCGCCAGCAGCCAAGATACGTACAGGCGGAAGTTCTTC. Its translation is CASSQDTYRRKFF.

There are a few counts of this clonotype. The chain combines TRBV5-6 with TRBJ1-6; D ambiguous. CDR3 size: 13 residues. V gave up 4 bases and J gave up 3 bases, with 5 bases separating them. CDR1 is SGHDT, CDR2 YYEEEE, per germline. Written as DNA, the CDR3 is TGTGCCAGCAGCCCCAACTATAATTCACCCCTCCACTTT. Translating gives CASSPNYNSPLHF.

V gene TRBV7-9 combines with J gene TRBJ2-1, with D tentatively TRBD1 or TRBD2 (5 bases each). The CDR3 is made up of 17 amino acids. Between the trimmed V and J ends, which lost 5 bases and 8 bases, there was a span of 25 bases. CDR1 is SEHNR, CDR2 FQNEAQ, per germline (reference sequence). In DNA form, the CDR3 reads TGTGCCAGCAGCCTTGGGACCTCGCCAAAAGGGTATGATGAGCAGTTCTTC. It yields the protein CASSLGTSPKGYDEQFF.

This clonotype was found a few times. The chain couples TRBV5-1 to TRBJ2-3; 10 positions match TRBD2. The CDR3 is 17 amino acids. V gave up 0 bases and J gave up 6 bases; unmatched junction bases: 10. Germline-derived CDR1 and CDR2 are SGHRS and YFSETQ. The CDR3 loop is CASSLEGLAGAQDTQYF. CDR3 DNA: TGCGCCAGCAGCTTGGAGGGGCTAGCGGGGGCCCAGGATACGCAGTATTTT. Supplemented by reference TRBV5-1 and TRBJ2-3, the full variable domain reads KAGVTQTPRYLIKTRGQQVTLSCSPISGHRSVSWYQQTPGQGLQFLFEYFSETQRNKGNFPGRFSGRQFSNSRSEMNVSTLELGDSALYLCASSLEGLAGAQDTQYFGPGTRLTVL.

The chain is built from TRBV18 and TRBJ1-5; the D gene is possibly TRBD1 (5 bases). Germline CDR1 reads KGHSH; CDR2 reads LQKENI. This CDR3 comprises 14 residues. The V end lost 3 bases, the J end lost 6 bases, and 12 bases lay between the germline ends. CDR3 loop: CASSPAGGSQPQHF. The CDR3 DNA follows: TGTGCCAGCTCACCGGCGGGGGGGTCTCAGCCCCAGCATTTT. Combining the CDR3 with reference TRBV18 and TRBJ1-5 gives the whole variable domain NAGVMQNPRHLVRRRGQEARLRCSPMKGHSHVYWYRQLPEEGLKFMVYLQKENIIDESGMPKERFSAEFPKEGPSILRIQQVVRGDSAAYFCASSPAGGSQPQHFGDGTRLSIL.

The V gene is TRBV5-6, the J gene TRBJ1-2; no firm D call. CDR3 size: 13 residues. The ends were cut back, 0 bases at V and 4 bases at J, with 7 bases in the middle. Per the germline V gene, CDR1 is SGHDT and CDR2 is YYEEEE. CDR3 protein: CASSLGDIYGYTF. CDR3 nucleotides: TGTGCCAGCAGCTTGGGGGATATCTATGGCTACACCTTC.

This chain connects TRBV9 to TRBJ2-2; D gene unclear. V lost 0 bases, J lost 1 base, and 7 bases lay in between. Germline CDR1 SGDLS, CDR2 YYNGEE. The CDR3 is 15 amino acids. CDR3 protein: CASSVVPLNTGELFF. CDR3 DNA sequence: TGTGCCAGCAGCGTAGTTCCCTTGAACACCGGGGAGCTGTTTTTT.

This clonotype was detected many times. Here the CDR3 reads CSVGTSGVPGTDTQYF. The DNA for the CDR3 is TGCAGCGTGGGGACTAGCGGGGTCCCCGGCACAGATACGCAGTATTTT. This sequence joins TRBV29-1 and TRBJ2-3, with 13 bases aligning to TRBD2. Unmatched junction bases numbered 7, after V lost 6 bases and J lost 1 base. This CDR3 comprises 16 residues. Germline CDR1 SQVTM, CDR2 ANQGSEA.

This chain joins TRBV15 and TRBJ2-1, with unresolved D. V lost 0 bases, J lost 9 bases, and 15 bases lay in between. This CDR3 has 15 residues. Per germline, CDR1 LNHNV and CDR2 YYDKDF (reference sequence). This CDR3 reads CATSRDLGPMGEQFF. The DNA for the CDR3 is TGTGCCACCAGCAGAGACCTAGGCCCAATGGGTGAGCAGTTCTTC.

This clonotype was found a few times. V usage is TRBV6-5 and J usage is TRBJ1-1, with a possible D match to TRBD1 (5 bases). The CDR3 is 11 amino acids. Trimming pared 7 bases from V and 8 bases from J, leaving 11 bases between. Per the germline V gene, CDR1 is MNHEY and CDR2 is SVGAGI. The CDR3 sequence: CASTHDREAFF. CDR3 coding DNA: TGTGCCAGCACCCATGACAGAGAAGCTTTCTTT.

The table lists this clonotype with a few counts. This chain connects TRBV5-5 to TRBJ1-2, with 8 positions matching TRBD1. CDR1 and CDR2 (germline): SGHKS, YYEKEE (reference sequence). This CDR3 spans 15 amino acids. The V segment lost 1 base and the J segment 7 bases; nucleotides outside the gene matches: 9. The CDR3 loop reads CASSLPGGGSSGYTF. DNA for the CDR3: TGTGCCAGCAGCTTGCCAGGGGGCGGTAGTAGTGGCTACACCTTC.

This clonotype was detected a few times. The chain carries TRBV5-1 and TRBJ1-1, with TRBD1 matching 7 bases. The CDR3 runs to 15 residues. Losses at the gene ends were 4 bases for V and 0 bases for J; bases not matched to a gene: 6. Per germline, CDR1 SGHRS and CDR2 YFSETQ. CDR3 nucleotides: TGCGCCAGCAGCCCGACAGGGCCCCTGAACACTGAAGCTTTCTTT. Its translation is CASSPTGPLNTEAFF.

The table lists this clonotype with a few counts. V usage is TRBV7-9 and J usage is TRBJ1-2, with D unresolved. The CDR3 consists of 11 residues. Germline lookup yields CDR1 SEHNR and CDR2 FQNEAQ (reference sequence). The V end was cut by 5 bases, the J end by 13 bases, with 14 bases between. The chain's CDR3 is CASSTDGMVTF. CDR3 sequence (DNA): TGTGCCAGCAGCACAGACGGGATGGTCACCTTC.

The CDR3 protein is CASSRPQGKTDNEQFF. The CDR3 DNA follows: TGTGCCAGCAGTCGACCTCAGGGGAAGACTGACAATGAGCAGTTCTTC. The V call is TRBV7-6, the J call TRBJ2-1; D possibly corresponds to TRBD1 (6 bases). The CDR3 has 16 residues. Germline CDR1 and CDR2: SGHVS and FNYEAQ. Trimming took off 6 bases at V and 5 bases at J, with 20 bases between the two ends.

This clonotype has a count of ten or more. V and J are TRBV9 and TRBJ2-7; D call uncertain. CDR3 length: 14 residues. Trimming took 4 bases from V and 6 from J, leaving 17 bases between them. Germline CDR1 SGDLS, CDR2 YYNGEE. The chain's CDR3 is CASSSRIAPSEQYF. The CDR3 DNA sequence: TGTGCCAGCAGCTCGAGGATCGCCCCTTCCGAGCAGTACTTC.

A few counts support this clonotype. The V and J genes are TRBV11-2 and TRBJ1-1; D gene uncertain. V lost 5 bases and J 1 base, leaving 11 bases between the germline ends. The germline V gene encodes CDR1 SGHAT and CDR2 FQNNGV. There are 14 residues in the CDR3. This CDR3 is CASSPGRGNTEAFF. CDR3 in DNA: TGTGCCAGCAGCCCGGGCCGTGGGAACACTGAAGCTTTCTTT. Using reference TRBV11-2 and TRBJ1-1 for the parts outside the CDR3, the full variable domain is EAGVAQSPRYKIIEKRQSVAFWCNPISGHATLYWYQQILGQGPKLLIQFQNNGVVDDSQLPKDRFSAERLKGVDSTLKIQPAKLEDSAVYLCASSPGRGNTEAFFGQGTRLTVV.

V is TRBV20-1 and J is TRBJ2-1, with 13 bases aligning to TRBD2. The germline V gene encodes CDR1 DFQATT and CDR2 SNEGSKA (reference sequence). This CDR3 spans 15 amino acids. J was trimmed by 9 bases and V by 6 bases; bases with no gene match: 11. The DNA for the CDR3 is TGCAGTGCCGCTTTCCCGGGACTAGCGGGGCGTGAGCAGTTCTTC. Protein product: CSAAFPGLAGREQFF.

This clonotype was seen a handful of times. The chain combines TRBV6-2 or TRBV6-3 with TRBJ1-5; D uncertain. The germline V gene encodes CDR1 MNHEY and CDR2 SVGEGT. The CDR3 contains 12 residues. Trimming cost V 6 bases and J 9 bases, with 12 bases left between them. In DNA form, the CDR3 reads TGTGCCAGCAGATACGGGAACCGGCCCCAGCATTTT. Its protein product is CASRYGNRPQHF.

CDR3 region: CASSLQATWGEPQHF. The CDR3 DNA follows: TGTGCCAGCAGCTTACAGGCGACGTGGGGCGAGCCCCAGCATTTT. The J gene is TRBJ1-5, the V gene TRBV7-9; the D gene is possibly TRBD1 (5 bases). Germline-derived CDR1 and CDR2 are SEHNR and FQNEAQ (reference sequence). The CDR3 is made up of 15 amino acids. The V end lost 2 bases, the J end lost 8 bases, and 16 bases lay between the germline ends.